These T cell receptor beta chains were read from a single sample in a study of OX40 agonist ivuxolimab in advanced cancers. Here immunoSEQ multiplex PCR was the method, and the copy in TCRdb shows in-frame clones only, minus some. The table shows 75,000 to 95,000 clones, with 85% to 90% occurring only once. Sequencing was performed on CD4+ or CD8+ T cells sorted from blood, taken in a trial of the OX40 agonist ivuxolimab. The origin of the receptors is an adult with an advanced solid tumor such as melanoma, head and neck, liver or kidney cancer. Both conserved end residues are trimmed from each CDR3.

ASSTGRMSYNEQF,TRBV6-5
ASRGTGGNNQPQH,TRBV6-1
ASSLVQRTGVAYEQY,TRBV5-1
ASSLESDQPQH,TRBV7-8
ASSYQTSMTTGELF,TRBV6-5
ASSPQTGFPEKLF,TRBV18
ASGTGGGTEAF,TRBV11-3
AWSADPGSREKLF,TRBV30
ASSAIQGVGEKLF,TRBV6-1
ASRPWGQGSDTQY,TRBV7-9
ASRQPGRGAYEQY,TRBV11-2
ASSHQRGEQF,TRBV7-6
ASRMQGYNSPLH,TRBV5-6
ASSLNDGFNTEAF,TRBV5-1
ASSPPGTGGRETQY,TRBV5-1
ASKEGQGGYGYT,TRBV5-4
ASKGTVEQY,TRBV5-1